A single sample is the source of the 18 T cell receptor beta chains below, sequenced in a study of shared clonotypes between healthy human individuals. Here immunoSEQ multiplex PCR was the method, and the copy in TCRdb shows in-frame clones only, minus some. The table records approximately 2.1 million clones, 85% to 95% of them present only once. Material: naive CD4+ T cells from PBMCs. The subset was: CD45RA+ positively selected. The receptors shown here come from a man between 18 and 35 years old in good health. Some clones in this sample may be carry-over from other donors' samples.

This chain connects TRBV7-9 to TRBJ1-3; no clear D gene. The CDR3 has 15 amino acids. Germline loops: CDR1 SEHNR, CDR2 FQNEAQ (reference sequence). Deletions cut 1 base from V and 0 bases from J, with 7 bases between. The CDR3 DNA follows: TGTGCCAGCAGCTTAGACCGGCCCTCTGGAAACACCATATATTTT. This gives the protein CASSLDRPSGNTIYF.

The CDR3 nucleotides read TGTGCCAGCAGCAAAGTTCGCGGAACTAGCACAGATACGCAGTATTTT. Its translation is CASSKVRGTSTDTQYF. The V and J genes are TRBV21-1 and TRBJ2-3; the D call in the table, TRBD2, was not verified against the DNA. TRBV21-1 is termed a pseudogene. The CDR3 extends over 16 amino acids.

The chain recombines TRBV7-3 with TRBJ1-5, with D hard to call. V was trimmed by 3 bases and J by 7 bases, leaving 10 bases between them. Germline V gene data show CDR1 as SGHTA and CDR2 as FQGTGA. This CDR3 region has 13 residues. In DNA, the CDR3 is TGTGCCAGCAGCTTCGACATGGGACAGCCCCAGCATTTT. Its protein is CASSFDMGQPQHF.

The CDR3 DNA reads as TGTGCCTCTCGTGGGACCTTTTCCACCGGGGAGCTGTTTTTT. It codes for CASRGTFSTGELFF. The chain carries TRBV30 and TRBJ2-2; D is perhaps TRBD1 or TRBD2 (5 bases each). The CDR3 runs to 14 residues. Germline-derived CDR1 and CDR2 are GTSNPN and SVGIG (reference sequence). V lost 7 bases, J lost 4 bases, and 16 bases lay in between.

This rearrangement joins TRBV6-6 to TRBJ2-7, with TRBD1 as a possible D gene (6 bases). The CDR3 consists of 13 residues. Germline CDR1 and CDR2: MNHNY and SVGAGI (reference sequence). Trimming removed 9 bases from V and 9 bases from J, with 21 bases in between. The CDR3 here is CASYDRDTVGQYF. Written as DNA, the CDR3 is TGTGCCAGTTACGACCGGGACACGGTCGGGCAGTACTTC.

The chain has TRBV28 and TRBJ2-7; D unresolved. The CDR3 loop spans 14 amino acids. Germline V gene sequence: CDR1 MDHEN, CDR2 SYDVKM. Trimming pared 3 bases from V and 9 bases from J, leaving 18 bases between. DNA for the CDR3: TGTGCCAGCAGTTTTCAAATCTCGCTGTATGTGCAGTACTTC. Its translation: CASSFQISLYVQYF. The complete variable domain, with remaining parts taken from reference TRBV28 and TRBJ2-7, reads DVKVTQSSRYLVKRTGEKVFLECVQDMDHENMFWYRQDPGLGLRLIYFSYDVKMKEKGDIPEGYSVSREKKERFSLILESASTNQTSMYLCASSFQISLYVQYFGPGTRLTVT.

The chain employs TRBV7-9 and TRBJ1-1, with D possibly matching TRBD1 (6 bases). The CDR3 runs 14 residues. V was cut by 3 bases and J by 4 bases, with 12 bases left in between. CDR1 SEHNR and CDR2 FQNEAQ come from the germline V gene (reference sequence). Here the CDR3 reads CASSLLQGTTEAFF. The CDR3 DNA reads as TGTGCCAGCAGCTTGTTGCAGGGGACCACTGAAGCTTTCTTT. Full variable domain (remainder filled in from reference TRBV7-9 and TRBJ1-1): DTGVSQNPRHKITKRGQNVTFRCDPISEHNRLYWYRQTLGQGPEFLTYFQNEAQLEKSRLLSDRFSAERPKGSFSTLEIQRTEQGDSAMYLCASSLLQGTTEAFFGQGTRLTVV.

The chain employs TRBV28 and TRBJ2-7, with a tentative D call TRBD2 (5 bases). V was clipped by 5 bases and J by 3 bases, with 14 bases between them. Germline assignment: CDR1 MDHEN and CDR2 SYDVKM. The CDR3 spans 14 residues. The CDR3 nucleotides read TGTGCCAGCAGTCCGTCCGGGGTTCGCTACGAGCAGTACTTC. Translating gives CASSPSGVRYEQYF.

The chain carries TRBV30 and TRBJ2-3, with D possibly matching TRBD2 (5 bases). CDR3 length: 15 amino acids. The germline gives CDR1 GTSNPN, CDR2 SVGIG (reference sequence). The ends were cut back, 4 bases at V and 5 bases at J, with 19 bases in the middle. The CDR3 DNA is TGTGCCTGGACACCTTTGTTGGGAGTTCGAGATACGCAGTATTTT. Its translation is CAWTPLLGVRDTQYF.

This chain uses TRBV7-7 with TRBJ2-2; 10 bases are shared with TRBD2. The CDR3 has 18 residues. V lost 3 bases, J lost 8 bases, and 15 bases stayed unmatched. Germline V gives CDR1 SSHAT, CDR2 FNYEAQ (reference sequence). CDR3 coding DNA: TGTGCCAGCAGCTTCAATTTGGGGCTAGCGGGAGTGAAGGGGGAGCTGTTTTTT. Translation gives CASSFNLGLAGVKGELFF. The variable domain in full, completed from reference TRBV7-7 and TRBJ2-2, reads GAGVSQSPRYKVTKRGQDVTLRCDPISSHATLYWYQQALGQGPEFLTYFNYEAQPDKSGLPSDRFSAERPEGSISTLTIQRTEQRDSAMYRCASSFNLGLAGVKGELFFGEGSRLTVL.

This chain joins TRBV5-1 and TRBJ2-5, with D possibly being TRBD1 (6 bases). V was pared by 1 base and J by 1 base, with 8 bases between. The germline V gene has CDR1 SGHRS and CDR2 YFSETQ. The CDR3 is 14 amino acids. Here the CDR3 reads CASSLRGGQETQYF. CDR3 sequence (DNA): TGCGCCAGCAGCTTGCGAGGGGGCCAAGAGACCCAGTACTTC. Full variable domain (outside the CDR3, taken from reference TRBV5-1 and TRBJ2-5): KAGVTQTPRYLIKTRGQQVTLSCSPISGHRSVSWYQQTPGQGLQFLFEYFSETQRNKGNFPGRFSGRQFSNSRSEMNVSTLELGDSALYLCASSLRGGQETQYFGPGTRLLVL.

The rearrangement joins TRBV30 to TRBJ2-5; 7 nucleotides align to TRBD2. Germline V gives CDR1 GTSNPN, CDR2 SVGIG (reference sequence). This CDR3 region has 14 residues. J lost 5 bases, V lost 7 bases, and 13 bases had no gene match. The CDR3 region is CASWGGREWETQYF. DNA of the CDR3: TGTGCCTCATGGGGGGGACGGGAATGGGAGACCCAGTACTTC.

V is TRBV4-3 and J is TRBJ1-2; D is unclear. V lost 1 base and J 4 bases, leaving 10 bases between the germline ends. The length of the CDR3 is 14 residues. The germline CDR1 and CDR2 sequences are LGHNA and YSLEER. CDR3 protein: CASSQVGRSYGYTF. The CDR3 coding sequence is TGCGCCAGCAGCCAAGTAGGACGAAGCTATGGCTACACCTTC.

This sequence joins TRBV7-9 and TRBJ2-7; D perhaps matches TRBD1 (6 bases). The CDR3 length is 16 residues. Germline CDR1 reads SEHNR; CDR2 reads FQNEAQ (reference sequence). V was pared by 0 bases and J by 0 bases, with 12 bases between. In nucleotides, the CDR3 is TGTGCCAGCAGCTTAGCATCAGGGGTTCACTCCTACGAGCAGTACTTC. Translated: CASSLASGVHSYEQYF.

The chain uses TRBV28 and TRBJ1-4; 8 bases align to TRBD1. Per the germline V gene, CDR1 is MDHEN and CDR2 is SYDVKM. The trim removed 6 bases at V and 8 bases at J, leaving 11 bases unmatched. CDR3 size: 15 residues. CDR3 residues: CASRDPGGGREKLFF. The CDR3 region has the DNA TGTGCCAGCAGAGACCCAGGGGGCGGTAGGGAAAAACTGTTTTTT.

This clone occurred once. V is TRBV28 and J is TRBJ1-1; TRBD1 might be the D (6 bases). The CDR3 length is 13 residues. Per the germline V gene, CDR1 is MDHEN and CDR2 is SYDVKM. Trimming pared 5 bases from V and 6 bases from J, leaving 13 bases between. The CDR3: CASSQSDRSEAFF. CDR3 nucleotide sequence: TGTGCCAGCAGTCAATCGGACAGATCTGAAGCTTTCTTT. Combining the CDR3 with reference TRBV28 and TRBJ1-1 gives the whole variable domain DVKVTQSSRYLVKRTGEKVFLECVQDMDHENMFWYRQDPGLGLRLIYFSYDVKMKEKGDIPEGYSVSREKKERFSLILESASTNQTSMYLCASSQSDRSEAFFGQGTRLTVV.

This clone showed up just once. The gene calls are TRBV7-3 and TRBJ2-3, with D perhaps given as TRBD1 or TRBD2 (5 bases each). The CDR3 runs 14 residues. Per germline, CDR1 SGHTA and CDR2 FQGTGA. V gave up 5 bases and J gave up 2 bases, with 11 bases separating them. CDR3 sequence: CASSPSGLTDTQYF. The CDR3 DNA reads TGTGCCAGCAGCCCTTCGGGGCTCACAGATACGCAGTATTTT.

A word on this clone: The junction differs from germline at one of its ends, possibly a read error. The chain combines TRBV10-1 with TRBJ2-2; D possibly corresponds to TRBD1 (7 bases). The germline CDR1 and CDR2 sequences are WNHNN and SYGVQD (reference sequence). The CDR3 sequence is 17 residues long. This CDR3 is CASSRQGGTDPDRGAVF. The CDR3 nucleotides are TGCGCCAGCAGCCGACAGGGAGGCACCGACCCAGACCGGGGAGCTGTTTTT.